This T cell receptor beta chain was profiled in a study of cytomegalovirus exposure and HLA in healthy donors. The PCR used 60 Vbeta and 13 Jbeta primers. TCRdb's table, derived via immunoSEQ multiplex PCR, lists solely in-frame clones and lacks some. The table lists some 190,000 clones, more than 70% of them singletons, with approximately 1.3% in the top ten. The CDR3 runs to 13 residues. The V gene's germline CDR1 is MNHNS and CDR2 SASEGT. Trimming removed 5 bases at V and 12 bases at J, with 17 bases between. General observations from the study: Immune exposure data for these donors was limited to CMV serostatus. It was reported that TCR beta sequences correctly inferred the HLA-A and HLA-B alleles for most subjects. Earlier analysis yielded a pattern in which most TCR beta V segments were productive about 87% or about 30% of the time.

Remarks on this clone: Its specificity is not known.

This chain connects TRBV6-1 to TRBJ2-1, with TRBD1 as a possible D gene (6 bases). The sequenced sample consisted of PBMCs. This TCR derives from a girl under 18 in good health and CMV-seropositive. The chain's CDR3 is CASSKEQGMWQFF. As DNA, the CDR3 is TGTGCCAGCAGTAAAGAACAGGGAATGTGGCAGTTCTTC.